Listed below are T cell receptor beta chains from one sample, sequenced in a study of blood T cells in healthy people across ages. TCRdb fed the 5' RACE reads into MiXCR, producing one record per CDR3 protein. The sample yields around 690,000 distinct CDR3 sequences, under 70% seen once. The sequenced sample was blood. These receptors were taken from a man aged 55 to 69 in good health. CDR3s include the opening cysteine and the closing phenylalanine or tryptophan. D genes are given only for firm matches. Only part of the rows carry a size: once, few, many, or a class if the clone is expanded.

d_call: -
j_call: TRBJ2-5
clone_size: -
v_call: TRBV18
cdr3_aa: CASSPRSGFGETQYF
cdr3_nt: TGTGCCAGCTCACCAAGGTCGGGATTCGGGGAGACCCAGTACTTC

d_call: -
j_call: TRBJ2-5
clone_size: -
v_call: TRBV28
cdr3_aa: CASSFKFFEPNKETQYF
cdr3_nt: TGTGCCAGCAGTTTTAAGTTTTTTGAGCCCAATAAAGAGACCCAGTACTTC

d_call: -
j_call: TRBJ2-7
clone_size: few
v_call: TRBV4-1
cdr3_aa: CASSQENPPYEQYF
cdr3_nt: TGCGCCAGCAGCCAAGAGAACCCCCCCTACGAGCAGTACTTC

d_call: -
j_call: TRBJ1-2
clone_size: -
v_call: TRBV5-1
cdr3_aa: CASSLANTVREADGYTF
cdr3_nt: TGCGCCAGCAGCTTGGCCAACACAGTCAGGGAAGCGGATGGCTACACCTTC

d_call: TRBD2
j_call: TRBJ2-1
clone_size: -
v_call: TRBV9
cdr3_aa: CASSGLRASGNNEQFF
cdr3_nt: TGTGCCAGCAGCGGACTAAGGGCTAGCGGAAACAATGAGCAGTTCTTC

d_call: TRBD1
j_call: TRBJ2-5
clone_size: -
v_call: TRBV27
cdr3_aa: CASRTTTGVEAQYF
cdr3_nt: TGTGCCAGCAGAACTACGACAGGGGTCGAGGCCCAGTACTTC

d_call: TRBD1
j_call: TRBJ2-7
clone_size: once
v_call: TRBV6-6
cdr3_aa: CASSKGTGGTYEQYF
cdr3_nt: TGTGCCAGCAGTAAGGGGACAGGGGGAACCTACGAGCAGTACTTC

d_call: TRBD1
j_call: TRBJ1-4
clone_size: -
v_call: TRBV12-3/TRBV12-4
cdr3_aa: CASTRREGGGRFGNEKLFF
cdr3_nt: TGTGCCAGCACCCGACGAGAAGGGGGCGGAAGATTTGGTAATGAAAAACTGTTTTTT

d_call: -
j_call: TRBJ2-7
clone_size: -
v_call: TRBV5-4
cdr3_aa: CASSLDRATYNEQYF
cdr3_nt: TGTGCCAGCAGCTTGGACAGGGCAACCTACAATGAGCAGTACTTC

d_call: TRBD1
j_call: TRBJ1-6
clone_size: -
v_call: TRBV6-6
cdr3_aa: CASRVGTGGSPLHF
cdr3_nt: TGTGCCAGCAGAGTAGGGACAGGGGGCTCACCCCTCCACTTT

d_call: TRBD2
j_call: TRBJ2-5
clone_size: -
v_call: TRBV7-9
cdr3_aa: CASSLRGLAETQYF
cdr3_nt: TGTGCCAGCAGCTTACGCGGACTAGCGGAGACCCAGTACTTC

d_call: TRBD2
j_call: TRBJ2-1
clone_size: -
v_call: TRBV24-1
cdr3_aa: CATSDPGTSEEQFF
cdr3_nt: TGTGCCACCAGTGATCCCGGGACTAGCGAGGAGCAGTTCTTC

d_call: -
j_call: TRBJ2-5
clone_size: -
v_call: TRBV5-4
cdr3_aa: CASSFRSGQGETQYF
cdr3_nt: TGTGCCAGCAGCTTTCGTTCGGGGCAAGGGGAGACCCAGTACTTC

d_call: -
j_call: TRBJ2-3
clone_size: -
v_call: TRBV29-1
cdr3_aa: CSVEGRDTQYF
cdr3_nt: TGCAGCGTTGAAGGGAGGGATACGCAGTATTTT

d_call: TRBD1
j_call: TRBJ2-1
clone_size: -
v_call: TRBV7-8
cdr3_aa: CASSFEGQGVGEQFF
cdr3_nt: TGTGCCAGCAGCTTCGAGGGACAGGGGGTGGGAGAGCAGTTCTTC

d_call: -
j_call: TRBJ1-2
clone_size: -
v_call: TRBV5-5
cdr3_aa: CASSLALDRGYGYTF
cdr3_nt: TGTGCCAGCAGCTTGGCCCTCGACAGAGGCTATGGCTACACCTTC

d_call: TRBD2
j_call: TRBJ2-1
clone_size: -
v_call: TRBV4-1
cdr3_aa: CASSQPPGTSRNNVQFF
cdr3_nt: TGCGCCAGCAGCCAACCTCCCGGGACTAGCCGAAACAATGTGCAGTTCTTC

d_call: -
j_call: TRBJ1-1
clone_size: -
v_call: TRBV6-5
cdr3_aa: CASSMAGNTEAFF
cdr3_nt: TGTGCCAGCAGCATGGCGGGGAACACTGAAGCTTTCTTT

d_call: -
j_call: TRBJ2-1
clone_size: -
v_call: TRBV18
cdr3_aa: CASSPPQAISYNEQFF
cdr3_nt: TGTGCCAGCTCACCACCTCAGGCGATCTCCTACAATGAGCAGTTCTTC

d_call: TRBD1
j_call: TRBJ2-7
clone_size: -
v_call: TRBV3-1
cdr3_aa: CASSQQGTGRQYF
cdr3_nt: TGTGCCAGCAGCCAACAGGGGACAGGACGGCAGTACTTC

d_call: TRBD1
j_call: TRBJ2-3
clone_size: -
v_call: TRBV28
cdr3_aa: CATEDRGDTQYF
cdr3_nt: TGTGCCACAGAGGACAGGGGTGATACGCAGTATTTT

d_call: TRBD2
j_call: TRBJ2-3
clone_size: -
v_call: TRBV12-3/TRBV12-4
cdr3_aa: CASTTLAGGTDTQYF
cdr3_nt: TGTGCCAGCACCACACTAGCGGGGGGGACAGATACGCAGTATTTT

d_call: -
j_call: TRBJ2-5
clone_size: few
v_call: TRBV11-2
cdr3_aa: CASSPSGGFQETQYF
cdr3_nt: TGTGCCAGCAGCCCAAGTGGGGGTTTCCAAGAGACCCAGTACTTC

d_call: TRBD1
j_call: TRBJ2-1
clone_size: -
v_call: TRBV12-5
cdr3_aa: CASGLGDRVRSEQFF
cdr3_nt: TGCGCTAGTGGTTTGGGGGACAGGGTCAGAAGTGAGCAGTTCTTC

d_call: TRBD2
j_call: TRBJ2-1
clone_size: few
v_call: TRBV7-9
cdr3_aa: CASSLYTSGGSSYNEQFF
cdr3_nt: TGTGCCAGCAGCTTATATACTAGCGGGGGGAGCTCCTACAATGAGCAGTTCTTC

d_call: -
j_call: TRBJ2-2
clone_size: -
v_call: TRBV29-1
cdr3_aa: CSVGGHGTGELFF
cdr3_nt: TGCAGCGTTGGGGGCCACGGCACCGGGGAGCTGTTTTTT

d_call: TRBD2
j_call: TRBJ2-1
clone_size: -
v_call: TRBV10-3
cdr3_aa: CAINQRGGYNEQFF
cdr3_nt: TGTGCCATCAATCAGCGGGGGGGCTACAATGAGCAGTTCTTC

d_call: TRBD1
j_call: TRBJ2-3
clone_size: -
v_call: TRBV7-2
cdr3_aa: CASSSPDRARTDTQYF
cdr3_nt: TGTGCCAGCAGCTCCCCGGACAGGGCACGCACAGATACGCAGTATTTT

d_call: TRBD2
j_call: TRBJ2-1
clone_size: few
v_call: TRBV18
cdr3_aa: CASSPGKGGGGPYNEQFF
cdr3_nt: TGTGCCAGCTCACCTGGAAAGGGTGGCGGGGGACCTTACAATGAGCAGTTCTTC

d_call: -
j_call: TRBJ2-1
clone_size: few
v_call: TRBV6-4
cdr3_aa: CASSEGSNNEQFF
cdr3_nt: TGTGCCAGCAGTGAAGGGTCGAACAATGAGCAGTTCTTC

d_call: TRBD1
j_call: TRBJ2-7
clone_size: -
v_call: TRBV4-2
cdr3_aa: CASSQESPIGQGRPYEQYF
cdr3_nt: TGTGCCAGCAGCCAAGAATCCCCAATTGGACAGGGAAGGCCCTACGAGCAGTACTTC

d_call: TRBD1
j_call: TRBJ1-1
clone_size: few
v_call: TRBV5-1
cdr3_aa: CASSLNRGNTEAFF
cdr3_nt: TGCGCCAGCAGCTTGAACAGGGGGAACACTGAAGCTTTCTTT

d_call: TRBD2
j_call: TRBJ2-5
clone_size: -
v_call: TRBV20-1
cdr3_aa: CSARDAAGGDQETQYF
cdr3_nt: TGCAGTGCTAGAGACGCAGCGGGGGGGGACCAAGAGACCCAGTACTTC

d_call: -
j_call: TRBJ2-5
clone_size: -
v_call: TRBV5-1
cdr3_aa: CASTDGVQETQYF
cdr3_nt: TGCGCCAGCACCGATGGGGTCCAAGAGACCCAGTACTTC

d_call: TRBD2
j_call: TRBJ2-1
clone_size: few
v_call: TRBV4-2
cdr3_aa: CASSQDRLAARFGWEQFF
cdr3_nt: TGTGCCAGCAGCCAAGATCGGCTAGCGGCACGATTTGGATGGGAGCAGTTCTTC

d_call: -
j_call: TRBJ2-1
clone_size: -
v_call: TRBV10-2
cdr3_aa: CASSVHNNEQFF
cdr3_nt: TGCGCCAGCAGTGTACACAACAATGAGCAGTTCTTC

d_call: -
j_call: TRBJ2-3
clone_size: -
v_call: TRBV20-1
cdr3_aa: CSASPTTGHTDTQYF
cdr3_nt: TGCAGTGCTAGTCCCACCACCGGCCACACAGATACGCAGTATTTT